The rows below give T cell receptor beta chains drawn from one sample of a study of response to subunit inactivated influenza vaccine. TCRdb re-derived calls from the RT-PCR reads in MiXCR, one entry per CDR3 protein. The repertoire holds roughly 790,000 distinct CDR3 sequences, with 21% as singletons. The sequenced sample was PBMCs from blood, obtained 4 to 6 days after vaccination. These TCRs come from a man in his forties or fifties who received an inactivated influenza vaccine. The CDR3 runs from the conserved cysteine through the conserved F or W. A D gene is named only where the DNA matches it firmly. Some rows have no size entry. The others give once, few or many, or a class for an expanded clone.

v_call	j_call	d_call	clone_size	cdr3_aa	cdr3_nt
TRBV6-2/TRBV6-3	TRBJ2-5	TRBD1	-	CASRRDRLYQETQYF	TGTGCCAGCAGGAGGGACAGACTGTACCAAGAGACCCAGTACTTC
TRBV7-2	TRBJ2-5	-	once	CASGKGSSQGETQYF	TGTGCCAGCGGGAAGGGCTCTTCCCAAGGAGAGACCCAGTACTTC
TRBV7-2	TRBJ2-7	-	-	CASSLRGARGQYF	TGTGCCAGCAGCCTACGAGGGGCACGGGGGCAGTACTTC
TRBV5-1	TRBJ2-3	TRBD1	few	CASSSTGGPTDTQYF	TGCGCCAGCAGCTCAACAGGGGGCCCCACAGATACGCAGTATTTT
TRBV6-5	TRBJ2-1	-	-	CASSYWTSYNEQFF	TGTGCCAGCAGTTACTGGACTTCCTACAATGAGCAGTTCTTC
TRBV12-3/TRBV12-4	TRBJ2-3	TRBD2	-	CASSWTSGYTDTQYF	TGTGCCAGCAGTTGGACTAGCGGATACACAGATACGCAGTATTTT
TRBV25-1	TRBJ1-1	-	few	CASSDGGRVTEAFF	TGTGCCAGCAGTGATGGGGGAAGGGTCACTGAAGCTTTCTTT
TRBV11-2	TRBJ2-1	TRBD1	few	CASSLGPGRGHNEQFF	TGTGCCAGCAGCTTGGGCCCCGGCAGGGGGCACAATGAGCAGTTCTTC
TRBV21-1	TRBJ1-4	-	-	CASTPGQRHEKLFF	TGTGCCAGCACCCCGGGACAGCGCCATGAAAAACTGTTTTTT
TRBV29-1	TRBJ1-3	-	-	CSVEESGIGNTIYF	TGCAGCGTTGAAGAATCGGGGATAGGAAACACCATATATTTT
TRBV20-1	TRBJ2-5	-	-	CSARDLLGDQETQYF	TGCAGTGCTAGAGATCTTTTGGGGGACCAAGAGACCCAGTACTTC
TRBV27	TRBJ2-4	-	-	CASSAGFIQYF	TGTGCCAGCTCTGCAGGTTTCATTCAGTACTTC
TRBV20-1	TRBJ2-2	-	few	CSAISPTGLNTGELFF	TGCAGTGCGATAAGCCCGACAGGATTGAACACCGGGGAGCTGTTTTTT
TRBV20-1	TRBJ2-3	-	few	CSAAFQNTQYF	TGCAGTGCTGCGTTCCAGAATACGCAGTATTTT
TRBV20-1	TRBJ2-4	TRBD1	-	CSASPGGAKNIQYF	TGCAGTGCTAGCCCAGGGGGAGCCAAAAACATTCAGTACTTC
TRBV4-1	TRBJ2-1	TRBD2	-	CASSQSSGGWYEQFF	TGCGCCAGCAGCCAATCCAGCGGGGGGTGGTATGAGCAGTTCTTC
TRBV20-1	TRBJ2-1	TRBD1	few	CSAQTGTDYNEQFF	TGCAGTGCTCAGACAGGGACCGACTACAATGAGCAGTTCTTC
TRBV5-1	TRBJ1-1	TRBD1	few	CASSLWAGGVGDTEAFF	TGCGCCAGCAGCTTGTGGGCAGGGGGCGTGGGGGACACTGAAGCTTTCTTT
TRBV20-1	TRBJ1-5	-	few	CSASLPDSNQPQHF	TGCAGTGCTAGCCTCCCAGATAGCAATCAGCCCCAGCATTTT
TRBV25-1	TRBJ1-2	TRBD1	few	CASSPQDRSVAGTF	TGTGCCAGCAGTCCCCAGGACAGGTCGGTGGCTGGCACCTTC
TRBV4-1	TRBJ2-7	TRBD1	few	CASSQGTGPSSYEQYF	TGCGCCAGCAGCCAAGGGACAGGGCCCTCCTCCTACGAGCAGTACTTC